The sequence of this T cell receptor beta chain was determined in a study of chemoradiotherapy in HPV16-positive cancers. General study points: HPV-responsive T-cell expansion during chemoradiotherapy was linked to improved recurrence-free survival in HPV16-positive patients.

Data came from immunoSEQ multiplex PCR; TCRdb stores just in-frame clones and leaves some out. The repertoire consists of some 4,000 clones, with approximately 94% occurring once and the leading ten covering around 3%. Notes on this clone: Its antigen is still unknown.

This TCR derives from a human donor with HPV-associated anogenital cancer. Sampling was performed from a patient who underwent chemoradiotherapy.

The CDR3 DNA is TGTGCCAGCAGCCCCACAGGGGTGATTCAGCCCCAGCATTTT. Protein product: CASSPTGVIQPQHF. The chain carries TRBV4-2 and TRBJ1-5; 7 bases fit TRBD1. The germline V gene has CDR1 LGHNA and CDR2 YNFKEQ. Losses at the gene ends were 4 bases for V and 6 bases for J; bases not matched to a gene: 6. The CDR3 contains 14 residues.